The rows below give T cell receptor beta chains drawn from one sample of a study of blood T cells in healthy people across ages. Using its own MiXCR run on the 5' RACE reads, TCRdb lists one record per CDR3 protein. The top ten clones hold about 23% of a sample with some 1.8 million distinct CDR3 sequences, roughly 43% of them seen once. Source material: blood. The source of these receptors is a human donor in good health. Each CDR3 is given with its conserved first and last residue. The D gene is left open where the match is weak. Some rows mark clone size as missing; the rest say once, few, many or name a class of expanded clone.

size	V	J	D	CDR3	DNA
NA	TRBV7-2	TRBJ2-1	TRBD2	CAGSQVRGAYNEQFF	TGTGCCGGCAGCCAAGTGCGGGGGGCCTACAATGAGCAGTTCTTC
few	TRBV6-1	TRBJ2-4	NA	CASSEALQGPMGIQYF	TGTGCCAGCAGTGAAGCGCTTCAGGGACCGATGGGCATTCAGTACTTC
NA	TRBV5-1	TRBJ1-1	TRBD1	CASSLVQGAPGTEAFF	TGCGCCAGCAGCTTGGTCCAGGGGGCGCCCGGCACTGAAGCTTTCTTT
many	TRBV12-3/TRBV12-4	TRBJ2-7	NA	CASRGGYSYEQYF	TGTGCCAGCCGAGGGGGGTACTCCTACGAGCAGTACTTC
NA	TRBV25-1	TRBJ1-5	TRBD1	CASSAGTAQPQHF	TGTGCCAGCAGTGCCGGGACAGCTCAGCCCCAGCATTTT
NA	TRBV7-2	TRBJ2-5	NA	CASSPGVEVNEQYF	TGTGCCAGCAGCCCCGGGGTTGAGGTGAATGAGCAGTACTTC
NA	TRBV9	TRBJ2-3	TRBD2	CASSTPLAGGPTDTQYF	TGTGCCAGCAGCACCCCACTAGCGGGGGGGCCAACAGATACGCAGTATTTT
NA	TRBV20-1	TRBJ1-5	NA	CSASNTYNQPQHF	TGCAGTGCTAGCAACACGTACAATCAGCCCCAGCATTTT
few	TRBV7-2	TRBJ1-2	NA	CASSFNGERGGYTF	TGTGCCAGCAGCTTTAATGGGGAACGGGGTGGCTACACCTTC
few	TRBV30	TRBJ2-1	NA	CAFGQQPYNEQFF	TGTGCCTTTGGACAGCAACCCTACAATGAGCAGTTCTTC
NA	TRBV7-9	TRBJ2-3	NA	CASPGIPDTQYF	TGTGCCAGTCCGGGGATCCCAGATACGCAGTATTTT
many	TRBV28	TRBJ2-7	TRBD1	CASKRTGTYEQYF	TGTGCCAGCAAGAGGACAGGGACCTACGAGCAGTACTTC
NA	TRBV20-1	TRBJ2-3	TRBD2	CSASSWLAASTDTRYF	TGCAGTGCTAGTAGTTGGCTAGCGGCTAGCACAGATACGCGGTATTTT
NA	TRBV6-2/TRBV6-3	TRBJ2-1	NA	CASSYPFGQETQFF	TGTGCCAGCAGTTACCCATTTGGACAAGAGACCCAGTTCTTC
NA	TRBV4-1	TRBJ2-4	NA	CASSQGTQFLAKNIQYF	TGCGCCAGCAGCCAAGGGACACAGTTCCTAGCCAAAAACATTCAGTACTTC
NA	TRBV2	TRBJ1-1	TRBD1	CASSVRDSSNTEAFF	TGTGCCAGCAGTGTAAGGGACAGCTCGAACACTGAAGCTTTCTTT
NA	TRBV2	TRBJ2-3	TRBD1	CASVETGPDTQYF	TGTGCCAGCGTGGAGACAGGGCCAGATACGCAGTATTTT
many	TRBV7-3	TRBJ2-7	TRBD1	CASSSGTGGAREQYF	TGTGCCAGCAGCTCGGGGACAGGGGGCGCGCGGGAGCAGTACTTC
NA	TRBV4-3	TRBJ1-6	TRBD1	CASSHGQGRNSPLHF	TGCGCCAGCAGCCATGGACAGGGGAGAAATTCACCCCTCCACTTT
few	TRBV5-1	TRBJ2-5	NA	CASTLDSPQETQYF	TGCGCCAGCACCTTAGACAGCCCTCAAGAGACCCAGTACTTC
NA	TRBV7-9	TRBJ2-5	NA	CASSLTAETQYF	TGTGCCAGCAGCTTAACAGCAGAGACCCAGTACTTC
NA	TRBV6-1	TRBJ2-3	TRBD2	CASSPSGHADTQYF	TGTGCCAGCAGTCCTAGCGGCCACGCAGATACGCAGTATTTT